This TCR beta chain comes out of a study of identical twins. One entry per CDR3 protein, called by TCRdb with MiXCR from the 5' RACE reads. Here the sample spans roughly 720,000 distinct CDR3 sequences, roughly 18% being singletons. The CDR3 is 12 residues long. Trimming stripped 3 bases from V and 8 bases from J, with 9 bases between. CDR1 LGHDT and CDR2 YNNKEL come from the germline V gene (reference sequence). The table lists this clonotype with a few counts. The same data also contributed to another study, on T cells expressing NK-cell markers.

Sequencing was carried out using PBMCs. The gene calls are TRBV3-1 and TRBJ2-3; the D gene is possibly TRBD2 (5 bases). This sequence was found in a young woman in good health. The DNA of the CDR3 is TGTGCCAGCAGCCACCTAAGCGGTACGCAGTATTTT. Its protein product is CASSHLSGTQYF.